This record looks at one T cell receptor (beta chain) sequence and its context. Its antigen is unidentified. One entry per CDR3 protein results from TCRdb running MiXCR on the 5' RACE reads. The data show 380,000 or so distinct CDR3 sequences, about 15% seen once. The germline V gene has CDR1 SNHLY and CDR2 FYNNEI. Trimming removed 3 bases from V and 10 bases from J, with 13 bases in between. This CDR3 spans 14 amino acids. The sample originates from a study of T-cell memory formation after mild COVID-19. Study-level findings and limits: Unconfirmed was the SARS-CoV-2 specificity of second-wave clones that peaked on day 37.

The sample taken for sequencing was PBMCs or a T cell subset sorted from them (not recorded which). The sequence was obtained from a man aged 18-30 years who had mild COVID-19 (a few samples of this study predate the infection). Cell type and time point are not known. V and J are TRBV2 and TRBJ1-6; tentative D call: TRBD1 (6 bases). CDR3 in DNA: TGTGCCAGCAGTGAGGGGGGGGCACGGTCACCCCTCCACTTT. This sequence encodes CASSEGGARSPLHF.